One and the same sample provided the 25 T cell receptor beta chains below, sequenced in a study of brain T cells in children with intractable seizures. Time point specified: blood from clinic visit 5 months post-surgery; TSC patient then seizure free. Sequenced by immunoSEQ multiplex PCR; TCRdb stores in-frame clones only, minus some. This table has under 400,000 clones, over 90% appearing once. The sample in question was peripheral blood, obtained 4 to 6 months after surgery. The receptors originated from a boy under three years old with tuberous sclerosis and intractable seizures.

The rearrangement uses TRBV19 and TRBJ1-4; D not certain. The germline V and J ends were trimmed by 8 bases and 7 bases, with 17 bases remaining between them. The V gene's germline CDR1 is LNHDA and CDR2 SQIVND (reference sequence). The CDR3 length is 14 residues. The DNA for the CDR3 is TGTGCCAGTCAGCTCGTCGGGGAGGGTGAAAAACTGTTTTTT. It translates to CASQLVGEGEKLFF.

The genes are TRBV3-1 (or the pseudogene TRBV3-2) and TRBJ2-7, with a weak D call TRBD1 (7 bases). Germline V gene sequence: CDR1 LGHDT, CDR2 YNNKEL (reference sequence). This CDR3 spans 16 amino acids. Deletions cut 1 base from V and 0 bases from J, with 13 bases between. CDR3 residues: CASSQAPGGSSYEQYF. The CDR3 DNA is TGTGCCAGCAGCCAAGCGCCAGGGGGGAGCTCCTACGAGCAGTACTTC.

DNA for the CDR3: TGTGCCAGCAGCTTAGTTTTCGGGGGCACAGGAGAGCAGTACTTC. Translating gives CASSLVFGGTGEQYF. The chain employs TRBV7-9 and TRBJ2-7; D is perhaps TRBD1 or TRBD2 (6 bases each). Germline assignment: CDR1 SEHNR and CDR2 FQNEAQ (reference sequence). Deletions cut 1 base from V and 7 bases from J, with 17 bases between. The CDR3 contains 15 residues.

The CDR3 region has the DNA TGTGCCATCAGTGAGGCTTTCGAGCAGTACTTC. Its translation: CAISEAFEQYF. The genes are TRBV10-3 and TRBJ2-7; D is undetermined. Per the germline V gene, CDR1 is ENHRY and CDR2 is SYGVKD. The CDR3 length is 11 residues. Deletions cut 2 bases from V and 6 bases from J, with 5 bases between.

The chain uses TRBV10-3 and TRBJ1-1; the match to TRBD1 covers 9 bases. The CDR3 length is 16 residues. J lost 4 bases, V lost 0 bases, and 6 bases had no gene match. Germline V lookup: CDR1 ENHRY, CDR2 SYGVKD. Here the CDR3 reads CAISESRGQGGTEAFF. The CDR3 nucleotides read TGTGCCATCAGTGAGTCTAGGGGACAGGGCGGCACTGAAGCTTTCTTT.

The chain recombines TRBV12-3 or TRBV12-4 with TRBJ2-3; no definite D call. Deletions cut 3 bases from V and 2 bases from J, with 6 bases between. The CDR3 loop spans 13 amino acids. DNA of the CDR3: TGTGCCAGCAGTTTTGGAAACACAGATACGCAGTATTTT. Translation gives CASSFGNTDTQYF.

The chain links TRBV29-1 to TRBJ2-7; a possible D gene is TRBD2 (6 bases). V was shortened by 7 bases and J by 4 bases, with 17 bases between the two germline ends. CDR3 length: 13 amino acids. The germline V gene encodes CDR1 SQVTM and CDR2 ANQGSEA. The CDR3 reads CSGHGGTPYEQYF. CDR3 sequence (DNA): TGCAGCGGGCACGGAGGGACTCCTTACGAGCAGTACTTC.

This clone showed up many times. The rearrangement links TRBV5-6 to TRBJ2-7; TRBD1 agrees at 10 bases. Per the germline V gene, CDR1 is SGHDT and CDR2 is YYEEEE. V was clipped by 4 bases and J by 3 bases; unmatched bases: 7. The CDR3 has 15 residues. The DNA of the CDR3 is TGTGCCAGCAGCCCCCGGGACAGGGGTTTCTACGAGCAGTACTTC. Translated: CASSPRDRGFYEQYF.

The rearrangement links TRBV28 to TRBJ1-3, with D possibly matching TRBD1 (5 bases). Germline lookup yields CDR1 MDHEN and CDR2 SYDVKM. The CDR3 runs 14 residues. V lost 8 bases, J lost 2 bases, and 13 bases lay in between. As DNA, the CDR3 is TGTGCCAGCGGGGGGAGTAAACCTGGAAACACCATATATTTT. Translating it yields CASGGSKPGNTIYF.

This rearrangement joins TRBV7-6 to TRBJ1-1; TRBD1 matches 8 bases. J lost 4 bases, V lost 5 bases, and 6 bases had no gene match. The CDR3 covers 14 residues. Germline V lookup: CDR1 SGHVS, CDR2 FNYEAQ. CDR3 loop: CASSLITGGTEAFF. CDR3 DNA: TGTGCCAGCAGCCTTATTACAGGGGGCACTGAAGCTTTCTTT.

V is TRBV3-1 (or the pseudogene TRBV3-2) and J is TRBJ1-4; D remains unclear. CDR1 is LGHDT, CDR2 YNNKEL, per germline (reference sequence). V was trimmed by 4 bases and J by 7 bases, leaving 13 bases between them. This CDR3 is 14 amino acids long. The CDR3 DNA reads TGTGCCAGCAGCCCCGGGCCGGCGGGTGAAAAACTGTTTTTT. Translating gives CASSPGPAGEKLFF.

The chain uses TRBV23-1 and TRBJ2-7; the D is unclear. TRBV23-1 is an open reading frame, and its role is uncertain. CDR3 size: 12 residues. Deletions cut 0 bases from V and 6 bases from J, with 6 bases between. The CDR3, as DNA: TGCGCCAGCAGTCAATCCGGTTGCGAGCAGTACTTC. Residues: CASSQSGCEQYF.

The chain employs TRBV4-1 and TRBJ1-2; 7 bases are a match to TRBD1. The V gene's germline CDR1 is MGHRA and CDR2 YSYEKL. Unmatched junction bases numbered 2, after V lost 0 bases and J lost 4 bases. The CDR3 length is 14 residues. CDR3 amino acids: CASSQDTGVYGYTF. As DNA, the CDR3 is TGCGCCAGCAGCCAAGATACAGGGGTCTATGGCTACACCTTC.

This chain connects TRBV5-1 to TRBJ2-1; 9 bases are a match to TRBD2. Germline V gene lookup returns CDR1 SGHRS and CDR2 YFSETQ. The trim removed 0 bases at V and 3 bases at J, leaving 4 bases unmatched. CDR3 size: 16 residues. The CDR3 region is CASSLALAGNYNEQFF. Written as DNA, the CDR3 is TGCGCCAGCAGCTTGGCCCTAGCGGGAAACTACAATGAGCAGTTCTTC.

The rearrangement links TRBV14 to TRBJ2-1; tentative D call: TRBD2 (6 bases). Germline CDR1 SGHDN, CDR2 FVKESK. This CDR3 has 22 amino acids. Trimming stripped 0 bases from V and 7 bases from J, with 34 bases between. The CDR3 here is CASSQDWVFGTGFAPTTNEQFF. The DNA of the CDR3 is TGTGCCAGCAGCCAAGATTGGGTCTTTGGGACTGGGTTCGCCCCTACGACGAATGAGCAGTTCTTC.

This rearrangement joins TRBV24-1 to TRBJ2-3; 7 positions match TRBD2. Trimming cost V 1 base and J 0 bases; bases outside gene matches: 3. The CDR3 loop spans 16 amino acids. Germline CDR1 is KGHDR and CDR2 is SFDVKD. CDR3 sequence reads: CATSDFSSGSTDTQYF. The CDR3 DNA reads TGTGCCACCAGTGATTTCAGTAGCGGGAGCACAGATACGCAGTATTTT.

The table lists this clone with a count of one. CDR3 in amino acids: CASSFDPTSGGYEQYF. Here the CDR3 DNA reads TGCGCCAGCAGCTTTGATCCCACTAGCGGGGGTTACGAGCAGTACTTC. V gene TRBV5-1 combines with J gene TRBJ2-7; 11 bases map to TRBD2. Trimming removed 2 bases from V and 4 bases from J; junction bases left unmatched: 8. The germline gives CDR1 SGHRS, CDR2 YFSETQ. This CDR3 spans 16 amino acids. Variable domain in full (rest from reference TRBV5-1 and TRBJ2-7): KAGVTQTPRYLIKTRGQQVTLSCSPISGHRSVSWYQQTPGQGLQFLFEYFSETQRNKGNFPGRFSGRQFSNSRSEMNVSTLELGDSALYLCASSFDPTSGGYEQYFGPGTRLTVT.

The V gene is TRBV19, the J gene TRBJ1-2; D perhaps matches TRBD1 (6 bases). The germline CDR1 and CDR2 sequences are LNHDA and SQIVND (reference sequence). The CDR3 extends over 17 amino acids. V was shortened by 6 bases and J by 3 bases, with 23 bases between the two germline ends. The CDR3 sequence: CASSFKMVGGQDYGYTF. The CDR3 nucleotides are TGTGCCAGTAGCTTTAAAATGGTTGGGGGGCAGGACTATGGCTACACCTTC.

V and J are TRBV18 and TRBJ1-1, with 8 bases that match TRBD1. Looked up from germline, CDR1 is KGHSH and CDR2 is LQKENI. Trimming cost V 4 bases and J 3 bases; bases outside gene matches: 16. This CDR3 contains 18 residues. The CDR3 protein is CASSLRRAGGARYTEAFF. For the CDR3, the DNA is TGTGCCAGCTCACTGCGACGAGCAGGGGGCGCGAGGTACACTGAAGCTTTCTTT. Together with reference TRBV18 and TRBJ1-1, the CDR3 gives the full variable domain: NAGVMQNPRHLVRRRGQEARLRCSPMKGHSHVYWYRQLPEEGLKFMVYLQKENIIDESGMPKERFSAEFPKEGPSILRIQQVVRGDSAAYFCASSLRRAGGARYTEAFFGQGTRLTVV.

V and J are TRBV6-5 and TRBJ1-5; D not resolved. The germline gives CDR1 MNHEY, CDR2 SVGAGI. The CDR3 contains 14 residues. Trimming took 2 bases from V and 4 from J, leaving 9 bases between them. In DNA, the CDR3 is TGTGCCAGCAGTTACCAGGCCGCGAATCAGCCCCAGCATTTT. Translating gives CASSYQAANQPQHF.

The genes are TRBV20-1 and TRBJ2-7, with a weak D call TRBD2 (5 bases). Trimming cost V 4 bases and J 4 bases, with 8 bases left between them. The CDR3 is 11 residues long. The germline gives CDR1 DFQATT, CDR2 SNEGSKA (reference sequence). CDR3 bases: TGCAGTGCTACACGGGAATACGAGCAGTACTTC. It yields the protein CSATREYEQYF.

This clone was seen just once. The chain joins TRBV10-1 to TRBJ1-4, with D hard to call. Deletions cut 10 bases from V and 0 bases from J, with 15 bases between. CDR1 WNHNN and CDR2 SYGVQD come from the germline V gene (reference sequence). The CDR3 has 15 residues. The CDR3 region has the DNA TGCGCCAACCCGACCGACCGTGCAACTAATGAAAAACTGTTTTTT. It specifies CANPTDRATNEKLFF.

This rearrangement joins TRBV6-2 or TRBV6-3 to TRBJ2-1; 10 bases are shared with TRBD2. Germline V gives CDR1 MNHEY, CDR2 SVGEGT. The CDR3 runs to 15 residues. Trimming cost V 0 bases and J 7 bases; bases outside gene matches: 3. The CDR3 sequence is CASSYSSGRVNEQFF. In nucleotides, the CDR3 is TGTGCCAGCAGTTACTCAAGCGGGAGGGTTAATGAGCAGTTCTTC.

The chain carries TRBV7-8 and TRBJ1-5; D is unclear. Trimming removed 6 bases at V and 3 bases at J, with 15 bases between. Germline CDR1 is SGHVS and CDR2 is FQNEAQ. This CDR3 region has 15 residues. DNA for the CDR3: TGTGCCAGCAGATCCTATTCCAGCCTCAATCAGCCCCAGCATTTT. Its protein product is CASRSYSSLNQPQHF.

The chain has TRBV5-6 and TRBJ2-3; possible D gene TRBD2, 6 bases. CDR3 length: 14 amino acids. Germline CDR1 reads SGHDT; CDR2 reads YYEEEE. The ends were cut back, 2 bases at V and 2 bases at J, with 9 bases in the middle. The chain's CDR3 is CASSLASATDTQYF. The CDR3 bases are TGTGCCAGCAGCTTAGCTAGCGCCACAGATACGCAGTATTTT.